The present T cell receptor beta chain was sequenced within a study of T cells in Graves' hyperthyroidism and ophthalmopathy. Fresh peripheral blood, 10 ml, yielded the PBMCs. RNA transcripts provided the source from which TCR beta CDR3 regions were amplified. The TCR CDR3 was amplified in a first-round RT-PCR using the HTBI primer set. TCRdb used MiXCR to reprocess the multiplex PCR reads, holding one entry per CDR3 protein. The sample records under 400,000 distinct CDR3 sequences, roughly 14% being singletons. This clonotype was observed a few times. CDR3 length: 17 amino acids. Germline V gene data show CDR1 as SGHDN and CDR2 as FVKESK. Trimming stripped 7 bases from V and 0 bases from J, with 21 bases between.

This clonotype was sampled from a woman between 18 and 29 years old with Graves' hyperthyroidism that later progressed to Graves' ophthalmopathy. The sequenced material came from blood. The chain links TRBV14 to TRBJ1-1, with a possible D match to TRBD1 (6 bases). The CDR3: CASTRLGQSILNTEAFF. CDR3 sequence (DNA): TGTGCCAGCACTCGCTTAGGACAGAGCATCTTGAACACTGAAGCTTTCTTT.